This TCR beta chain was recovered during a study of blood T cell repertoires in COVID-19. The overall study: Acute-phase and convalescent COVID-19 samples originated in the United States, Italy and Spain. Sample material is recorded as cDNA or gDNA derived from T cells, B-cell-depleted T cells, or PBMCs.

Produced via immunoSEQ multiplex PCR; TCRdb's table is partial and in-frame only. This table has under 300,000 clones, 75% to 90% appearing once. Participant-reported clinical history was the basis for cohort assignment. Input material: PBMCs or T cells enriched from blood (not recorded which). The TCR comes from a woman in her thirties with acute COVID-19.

CDR3 nucleotide sequence: TGTGCCAGCAGATTACAGGGGATGAACACTGAAGCTTTCTTT. This gives the protein CASRLQGMNTEAFF. The chain recombines TRBV14 with TRBJ1-1; 7 nucleotides align to TRBD1. The V gene end was trimmed by 6 bases and the J gene end by 0 bases; junction bases not matched to a gene: 4. The CDR3 contains 14 residues. Germline V gene data show CDR1 as SGHDN and CDR2 as FVKESK.